This record looks at one T cell receptor (beta chain) sequence and its context. What it recognizes is unknown. Every TCR cDNA molecule carried a tag that served as a unique molecular identifier. Using its own MiXCR run on the 5' RACE reads, TCRdb lists one record per CDR3 protein. The sample includes tens of thousands of distinct CDR3 sequences, just under 7% of them seen just once. Indicated time point: sample taken at primary tumor resection. Sequencing was performed on whole RNA extracted from tumor and nontumor lung tissue, or from frozen PBMC, and the material was left unsorted. This specimen belongs to a study of spatial heterogeneity in lung cancer. Trimming at V came to 5 bases and at J to 1 base, leaving 15 bases not matched to a gene. Germline lookup yields CDR1 SGHNT and CDR2 YYREEE (reference sequence). The CDR3 totals 17 residues. Study-wide results and caveats: Follow-up blood showed ubiquitous expanded tumor TCRs less than blood at resection did.

The sequence was obtained from a male donor with early-stage non-small cell lung cancer. This sample comprised PBMCs, obtained at surgery. The gene calls are TRBV5-4 and TRBJ2-7, with 7 bases aligning to TRBD1. The CDR3 reads CASSPQRTGQKSYEQYF. DNA of the CDR3: TGTGCCAGCAGTCCTCAACGTACGGGACAGAAATCCTACGAGCAGTACTTC.